This T cell receptor (beta chain) was documented in a study of identical twins. Only a few counts were recorded for this clonotype. TCRdb re-called the 5' RACE reads with MiXCR, one entry per CDR3 protein. Of roughly 500,000 distinct CDR3 sequences listed, about 20% are singletons. CDR3 length: 14 residues. CDR1 SEHNR and CDR2 FQNEAQ come from the germline V gene (reference sequence). The V end was cut by 6 bases, the J end by 5 bases, with 15 bases between. These data were likewise used in another study, on T cells expressing NK-cell markers.

V gene TRBV7-9 combines with J gene TRBJ2-3; perhaps TRBD1 as D (6 bases). The TCR comes from a woman between 18 and 30 years old in good health. Sequencing was carried out using CD4+ T cells sorted from blood. The CDR3 loop is CASRKTGGIDTQYF. CDR3 nucleotides: TGTGCCAGCAGGAAGACAGGTGGGATAGATACGCAGTATTTT.